The subject of this entry is one T cell receptor (beta chain). Its antigen is unknown. The PCR made use of 60 Vbeta and 13 Jbeta primers. Using immunoSEQ multiplex PCR, the repertoire was profiled, and TCRdb retains in-frame clones only, with some absent. Of around 120,000 clones in the sample, over 65% were seen once. These data are taken from a study of cytomegalovirus exposure and HLA in healthy donors. Trimming shortened V by 5 bases and J by 6 bases, and 19 bases separated the two germline ends. The germline V gene encodes CDR1 SGHNT and CDR2 YENEEA. The CDR3 runs to 16 residues. The study's findings and limits: The study put 150 or so TCR beta chains on its list as cytomegalovirus-associated.

The chain couples TRBV11-3 to TRBJ2-2; a weak D match, TRBD2 (7 bases). This receptor was identified in a female donor in good health and CMV-seropositive. The sequenced sample consisted of PBMCs. CDR3 residues: CASSGGLAGASGELFF. The CDR3 bases are TGTGCCAGCAGCGGGGGCCTTGCGGGAGCATCCGGGGAGCTGTTTTTT.